Reported below is one T cell receptor (beta chain). Its antigen is still unknown. This entry belongs to a study of beta chain features in type 1 diabetes. Overall study findings and caveats: A moderate, significant TCRB CDR3 shortening appeared in type 1 diabetes across four CD4+ subsets.

The CDR3 contains 15 residues. Trimming pared 1 base from V and 1 base from J, leaving 9 bases between. Looked up from germline, CDR1 is KGHSH and CDR2 is LQKENI. cDNA synthesis used the whole RNA isolate, giving expressed TCRB sequences. Sequencing was performed with immunoSEQ multiplex PCR; in TCRdb, only in-frame clones are kept and a portion is missing. In the table there are about 30,000 clones, roughly three fifths of which are singletons. The TCR originated in a woman aged 18-35 years with type 1 diabetes. The chain has TRBV18 and TRBJ2-3; maybe TRBD2 (6 bases). The specimen was Tregs from blood. This chain's CDR3 is CASSPLGGRTDTQYF. The CDR3 DNA reads TGTGCCAGCTCACCACTGGGGGGTCGCACAGATACGCAGTATTTT.